This T cell receptor (beta chain) emerged from a study of circulating tumor DNA in untreated peripheral T-cell lymphoma. The CDR3 is 16 residues long. Trimming took 10 bases from V and 0 from J, leaving 19 bases between them. Germline values: CDR1 MNHGY, CDR2 SAAAGT. This clone appeared a few times. TCRdb's copy holds only in-frame clones and misses some; the assay was immunoSEQ multiplex PCR. The data contain around 2,000 clones, over 70% of them singletons. This chain joins TRBV6-8 and TRBJ2-1; TRBD1 might be the D (7 bases). The sample comprised tumor tissue. The TCR was taken from a human donor with peripheral T-cell lymphoma. Written as DNA, the CDR3 is TGTGCCATCAGGGGGGACAGTAGCAGCTCCTACAATGAGCAGTTCTTC. This gives the protein CAIRGDSSSSYNEQFF.